This T cell receptor (beta chain) was recorded in a study of response to subunit inactivated influenza vaccine. Study-wide findings and caveats: The authors suggested that few new T cells are recruited per seasonal influenza vaccination.

Each CDR3 protein is one row after TCRdb ran MiXCR on the RT-PCR reads. This sample yields around 480,000 distinct CDR3 sequences, of which 10% to 11% are seen a single time; over 9.5% belongs to the top ten. This clonotype was picked up a small number of times. Its cognate antigen is unknown. The sample was PBMCs from blood, taken 45 days after vaccination. This receptor was identified in a man aged 50 to 60 who received an inactivated influenza vaccine.

CDR3 sequence (DNA): TGTGCCAGCACCCCCCGGGGTAGCGGGAGTTACGAGCAGTACTTC. It codes for CASTPRGSGSYEQYF. The rearrangement joins TRBV6-2 or TRBV6-3 to TRBJ2-7; 9 bases align to TRBD2. The germline V gene encodes CDR1 MNHEY and CDR2 SVGEGT. The CDR3 is made up of 15 amino acids. V shed 7 bases, J shed 4 bases, and the junction held 11 bases outside the gene matches.